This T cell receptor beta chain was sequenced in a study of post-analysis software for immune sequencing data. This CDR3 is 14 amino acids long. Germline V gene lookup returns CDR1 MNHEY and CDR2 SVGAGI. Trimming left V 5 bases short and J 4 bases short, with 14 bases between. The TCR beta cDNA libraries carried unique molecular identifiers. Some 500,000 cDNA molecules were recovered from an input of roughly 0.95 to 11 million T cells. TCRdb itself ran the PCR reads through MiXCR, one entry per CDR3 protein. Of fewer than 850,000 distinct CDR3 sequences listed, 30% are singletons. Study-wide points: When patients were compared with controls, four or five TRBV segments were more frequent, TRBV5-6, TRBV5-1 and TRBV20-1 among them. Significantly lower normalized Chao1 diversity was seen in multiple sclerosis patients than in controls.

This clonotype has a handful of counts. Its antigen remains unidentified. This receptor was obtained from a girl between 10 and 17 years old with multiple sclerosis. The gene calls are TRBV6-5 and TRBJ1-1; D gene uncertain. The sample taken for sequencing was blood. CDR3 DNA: TGTGCCAGCAGTGAAGGACGGGTAACCACTGAAGCTTTCTTT. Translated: CASSEGRVTTEAFF.